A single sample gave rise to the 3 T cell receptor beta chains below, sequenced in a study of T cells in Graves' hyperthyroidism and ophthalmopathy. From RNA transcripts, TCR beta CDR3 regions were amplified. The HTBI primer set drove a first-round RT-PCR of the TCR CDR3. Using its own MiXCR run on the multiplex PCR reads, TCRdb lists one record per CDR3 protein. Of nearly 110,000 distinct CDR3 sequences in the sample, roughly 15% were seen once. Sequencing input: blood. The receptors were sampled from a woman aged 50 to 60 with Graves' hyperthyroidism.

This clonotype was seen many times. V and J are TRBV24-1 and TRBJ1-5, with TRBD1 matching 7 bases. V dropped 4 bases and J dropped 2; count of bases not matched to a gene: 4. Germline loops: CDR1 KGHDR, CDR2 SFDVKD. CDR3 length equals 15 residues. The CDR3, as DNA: TGTGCCACCAGTGAGCCTAGGGGGCGCAATCAGCCCCAGCATTTT. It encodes CATSEPRGRNQPQHF.

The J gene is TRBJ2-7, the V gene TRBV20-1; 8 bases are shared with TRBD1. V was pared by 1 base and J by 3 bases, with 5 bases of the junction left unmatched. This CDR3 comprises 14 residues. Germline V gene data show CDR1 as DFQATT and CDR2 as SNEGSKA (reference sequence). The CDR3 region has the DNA TGCAGTGCTAGAGGCCGGGACAGGATCTACGAGCAGTACTTC. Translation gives CSARGRDRIYEQYF.

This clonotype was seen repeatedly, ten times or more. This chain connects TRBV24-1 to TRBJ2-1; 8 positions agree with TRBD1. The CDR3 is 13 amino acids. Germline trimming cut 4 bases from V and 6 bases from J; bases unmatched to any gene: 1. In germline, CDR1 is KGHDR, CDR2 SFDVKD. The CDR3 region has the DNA TGTGCCACCAGTGACCAGGGGGCCAATGAGCAGTTCTTC. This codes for CATSDQGANEQFF.